This TCR beta chain was identified in a study of shared clonotypes between healthy human individuals. Study-wide context: CD4 naive cells filled three plates per donor, CD4 memory three, CD8 naive two and CD8 memory one.

Once extracted for a subset, genomic DNA was divided evenly among several immunoSEQ plates. The table came from immunoSEQ multiplex PCR; TCRdb's copy has only in-frame clones and leaves some out. The repertoire holds approximately 710,000 clones, with 90% as singletons. Trimming left V 5 bases short and J 4 bases short, with 9 bases between. Looked up from germline, CDR1 is LNHDA and CDR2 is SQIVND (reference sequence). CDR3 size: 14 residues. V usage is TRBV19 and J usage is TRBJ2-6, with D hard to call. Sequencing was carried out using memory CD8+ T cells from PBMCs. Subset here: CD45RO+ cells pooled with CCR7-negative TemRA cells. The clonotype comes from a man between 18 and 29 years old in good health. Some clones in this sample may be carry-over from other donors' samples. DNA of the CDR3: TGTGCCAGTAGTCTGGGTGAAGGGGCCAACGTCCTGACTTTC. Translating gives CASSLGEGANVLTF.